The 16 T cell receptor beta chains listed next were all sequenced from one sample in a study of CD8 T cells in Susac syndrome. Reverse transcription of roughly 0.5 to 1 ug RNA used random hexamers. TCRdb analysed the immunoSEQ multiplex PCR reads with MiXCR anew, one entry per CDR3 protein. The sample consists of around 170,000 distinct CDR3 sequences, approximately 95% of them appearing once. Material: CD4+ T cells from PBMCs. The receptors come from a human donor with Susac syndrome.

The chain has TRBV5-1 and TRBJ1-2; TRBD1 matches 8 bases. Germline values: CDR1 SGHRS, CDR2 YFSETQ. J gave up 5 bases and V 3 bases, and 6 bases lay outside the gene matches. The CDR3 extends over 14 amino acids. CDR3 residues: CASSSERTGYGYTF. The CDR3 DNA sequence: TGCGCCAGCAGCTCTGAGAGGACAGGGTATGGCTACACCTTC.

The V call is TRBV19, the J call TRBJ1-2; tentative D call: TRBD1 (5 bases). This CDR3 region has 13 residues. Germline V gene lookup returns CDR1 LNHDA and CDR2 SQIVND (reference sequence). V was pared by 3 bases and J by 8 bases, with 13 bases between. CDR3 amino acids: CASSISQGDGYTF. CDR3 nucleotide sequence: TGTGCCAGTAGTATTAGCCAGGGAGACGGCTACACCTTC.

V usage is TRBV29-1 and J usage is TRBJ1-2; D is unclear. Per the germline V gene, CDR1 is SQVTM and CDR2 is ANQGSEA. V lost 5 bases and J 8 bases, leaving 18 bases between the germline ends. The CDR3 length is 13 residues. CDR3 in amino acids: CSVSTDTFLGYTF. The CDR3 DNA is TGCAGCGTTTCTACGGATACTTTTTTAGGCTACACCTTC.

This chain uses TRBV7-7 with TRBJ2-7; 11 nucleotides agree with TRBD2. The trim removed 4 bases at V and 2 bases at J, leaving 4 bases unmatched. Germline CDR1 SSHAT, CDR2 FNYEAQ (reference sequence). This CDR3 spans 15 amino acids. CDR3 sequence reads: CASSSGTSGTYEQYF. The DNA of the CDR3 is TGTGCCAGCAGCTCCGGGACTAGCGGTACCTACGAGCAGTACTTC.

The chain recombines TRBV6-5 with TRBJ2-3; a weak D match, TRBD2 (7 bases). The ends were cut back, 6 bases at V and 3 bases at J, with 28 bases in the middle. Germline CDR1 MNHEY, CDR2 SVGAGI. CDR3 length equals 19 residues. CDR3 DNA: TGTGCCAGCAGCTACAGGAGCCGGGGAGGGGGACCCACTACAGATACGCAGTATTTT. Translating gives CASSYRSRGGGPTTDTQYF.

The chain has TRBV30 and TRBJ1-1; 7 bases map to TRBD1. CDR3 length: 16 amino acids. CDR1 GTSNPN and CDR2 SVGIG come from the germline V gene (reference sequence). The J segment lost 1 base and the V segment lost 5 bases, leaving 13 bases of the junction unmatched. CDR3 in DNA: TGTGCCTGGGGCCGAATAGGGGGCGTCGGGAACACTGAAGCTTTCTTT. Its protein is CAWGRIGGVGNTEAFF.

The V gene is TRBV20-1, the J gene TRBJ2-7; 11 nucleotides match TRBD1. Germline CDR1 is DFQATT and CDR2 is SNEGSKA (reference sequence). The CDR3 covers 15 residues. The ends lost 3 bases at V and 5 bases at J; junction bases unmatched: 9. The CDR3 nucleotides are TGCAGTGCTAGTTCCGAACCGGGACAGGGGGACGAGCAGTACTTC. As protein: CSASSEPGQGDEQYF.

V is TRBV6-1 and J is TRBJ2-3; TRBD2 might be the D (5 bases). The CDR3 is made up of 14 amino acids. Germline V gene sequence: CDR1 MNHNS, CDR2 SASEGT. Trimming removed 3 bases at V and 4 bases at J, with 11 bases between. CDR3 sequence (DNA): TGTGCCAGCAGTGACAGCCTAGCTGCAGATACGCAGTATTTT. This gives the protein CASSDSLAADTQYF.

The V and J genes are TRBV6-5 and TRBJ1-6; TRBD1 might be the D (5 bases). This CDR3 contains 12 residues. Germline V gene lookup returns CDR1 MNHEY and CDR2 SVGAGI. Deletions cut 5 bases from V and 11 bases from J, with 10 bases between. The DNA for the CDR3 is TGTGCCAGCAGTGCAGGGTTTACACCCCTCCACTTT. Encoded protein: CASSAGFTPLHF.

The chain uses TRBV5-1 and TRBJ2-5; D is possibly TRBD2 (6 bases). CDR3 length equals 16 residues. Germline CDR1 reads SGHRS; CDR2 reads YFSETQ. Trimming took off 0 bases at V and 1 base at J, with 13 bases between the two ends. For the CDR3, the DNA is TGCGCCAGCAGCTTGGTCTTTGGGGGAGGCCAAGAGACCCAGTACTTC. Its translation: CASSLVFGGGQETQYF.

CDR3 DNA: TGCAGTGCTAGGCAGGGGGTGACGACCTACGAGCAGTACTTC. It specifies CSARQGVTTYEQYF. The chain carries TRBV20-1 and TRBJ2-7, with 7 nucleotides matching TRBD1. The CDR3 length is 14 residues. Per the germline V gene, CDR1 is DFQATT and CDR2 is SNEGSKA (reference sequence). Trimming took 3 bases from V and 2 from J; bases not matched to a gene: 7.

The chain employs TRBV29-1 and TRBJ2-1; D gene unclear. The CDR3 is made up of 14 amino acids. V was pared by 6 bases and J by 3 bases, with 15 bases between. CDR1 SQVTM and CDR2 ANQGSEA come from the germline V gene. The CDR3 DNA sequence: TGCAGCGTAACCGGGTCCACCGTCTACAATGAGCAGTTCTTC. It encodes CSVTGSTVYNEQFF.

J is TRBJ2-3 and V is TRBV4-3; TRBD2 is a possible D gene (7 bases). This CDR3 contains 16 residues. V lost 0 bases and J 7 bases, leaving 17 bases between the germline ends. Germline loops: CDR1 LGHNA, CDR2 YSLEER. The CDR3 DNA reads TGCGCCAGCAGCCAAGAGACGGGGGCCGGGGGGAATACGCAGTATTTT. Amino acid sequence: CASSQETGAGGNTQYF.

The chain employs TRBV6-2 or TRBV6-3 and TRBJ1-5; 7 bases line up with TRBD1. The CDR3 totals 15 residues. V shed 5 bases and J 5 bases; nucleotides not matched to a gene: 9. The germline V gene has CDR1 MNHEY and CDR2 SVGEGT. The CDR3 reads CASSRDSGLYQPQHF. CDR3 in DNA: TGTGCCAGCAGTCGGGACAGCGGCCTTTATCAGCCCCAGCATTTT.

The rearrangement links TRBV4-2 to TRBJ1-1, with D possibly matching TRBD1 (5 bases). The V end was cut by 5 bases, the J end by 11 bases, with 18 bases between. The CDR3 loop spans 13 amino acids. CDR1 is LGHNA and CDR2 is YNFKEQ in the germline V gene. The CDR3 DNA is TGTGCCAGCAGCATTCAGCCAGGGTCATCGGCTTTCTTT. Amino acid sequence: CASSIQPGSSAFF.

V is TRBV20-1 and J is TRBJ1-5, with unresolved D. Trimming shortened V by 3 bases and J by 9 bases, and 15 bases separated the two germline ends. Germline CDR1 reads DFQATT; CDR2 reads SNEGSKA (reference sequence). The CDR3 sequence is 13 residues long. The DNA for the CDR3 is TGCAGTGCTAGGATAAGAGGCCATGGGCCCCAGCATTTT. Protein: CSARIRGHGPQHF.